A selection of T cell receptor beta chains follows, all from one sample in a study of T cell responses to AZD1222 COVID-19 vaccine. Some clones are missing from TCRdb's copy, which holds only in-frame ones; the method was immunoSEQ multiplex PCR. This sample carries 96,000 or so clones, 89% of them seen once, and the ten largest clones take about 1.5%. The sample was peripheral blood, taken on day 0 of AZD1222 vaccination. These TCRs come from an adult in good health. Both conserved end residues are part of each CDR3.

TRBV7-9	TRBJ2-1	CASSLGTGSADEQFF
TRBV4-2	TRBJ2-7	CASSPRILAGGSYEQYF
TRBV27	TRBJ2-7	CASSLGQLSSYEQYF
TRBV7-9	TRBJ1-4	CASSQGPTNEKLFF
TRBV11-2	TRBJ2-1	CASSLMAWDHEQFF
TRBV19	TRBJ1-6	CASSMEDSPLHF
TRBV30	TRBJ1-2	CAWSRKGNYGYTF
TRBV5-1	TRBJ2-3	CASSLAGTDTQYF
TRBV7-6	TRBJ2-7	CASSPKTFPGLVTPDEQYF
TRBV7-9	TRBJ2-7	CASSLVDRRSYEQYF
TRBV7-3	TRBJ2-1	CASSSPFGRNEQFF
TRBV6-5	TRBJ1-1	CASGAGGLMNTEAFF
TRBV7-9	TRBJ1-2	CASSQGANSYGYTF
TRBV5-5	TRBJ1-5	CASSGGTWDSNQPQHF
TRBV18	TRBJ2-7	CASSRTGDGLEQYF
TRBV13	TRBJ2-7	CASSLPSEPYEQYF
TRBV27	TRBJ1-5	CASSTLRDQPQHF
TRBV5-1	TRBJ1-5	CASSSDGSNQPQHF
TRBV2	TRBJ2-2	CASSGPGTGTFSAGELFF
TRBV9	TRBJ2-5	CASSPRLAKQETQYF
TRBV5-4	TRBJ1-2	CASRDGTALYGYTF
TRBV7-8	TRBJ1-6	CASSSQGADSPLHF
TRBV29-1	TRBJ2-2	CSARTGGENTGELFF
TRBV5-6	TRBJ2-5	CASSLPSQETQYF
TRBV10-3	TRBJ2-5	CAISRAGQGDGTQYF
TRBV28	TRBJ1-5	CASSLQVSNQPQHF
TRBV6-2/TRBV6-3	TRBJ1-5	CASSYYSNQPQHF
TRBV30	TRBJ1-5	CAWRTGVNQPQHF
TRBV5-3	TRBJ1-5	CARSLGDSDPNQPQHF
TRBV5-1	TRBJ2-1	CASSKTPSPEQFF
TRBV5-1	TRBJ1-2	CASSLALQVGGYTF
TRBV4-3	TRBJ1-1	CASSQDGNTEAFF
TRBV6-5	TRBJ2-2	CASTIREFPAGELFF
TRBV3-1/TRBV3-2	TRBJ1-6	CASSQDRLYNSPLHF
TRBV5-1	TRBJ1-1	CASSPATLGGTEAFF
TRBV19	TRBJ2-2	CAGQGAGELFF
TRBV10-3	TRBJ1-6	CAIRDHTPSGTYNSPLHF
TRBV2	TRBJ2-2	CASRGGTSTGELFF
TRBV6-4	TRBJ1-1	CASIIRWRQSLEAFF
TRBV7-9	TRBJ2-1	CASSLFESYNEQFF
TRBV3-1/TRBV3-2	TRBJ2-2	CASSHLGAKTGELFF
TRBV4-1	TRBJ2-1	CASSPQGALYNEQFF
TRBV7-3	TRBJ2-1	CASSSRGGHLSDEQFF
TRBV7-6	TRBJ1-1	CASSQDVGTEAFF
TRBV18	TRBJ1-2	CASSPGQVALGYTF
TRBV7-6	TRBJ2-5	CASSERGDGAMETQYF
TRBV5-1	TRBJ2-5	CASSLYGSGQGLQETQYF
TRBV14	TRBJ2-3	CASSLTRGDTQYF
TRBV7-2	TRBJ2-7	CASSLGGVREQYF